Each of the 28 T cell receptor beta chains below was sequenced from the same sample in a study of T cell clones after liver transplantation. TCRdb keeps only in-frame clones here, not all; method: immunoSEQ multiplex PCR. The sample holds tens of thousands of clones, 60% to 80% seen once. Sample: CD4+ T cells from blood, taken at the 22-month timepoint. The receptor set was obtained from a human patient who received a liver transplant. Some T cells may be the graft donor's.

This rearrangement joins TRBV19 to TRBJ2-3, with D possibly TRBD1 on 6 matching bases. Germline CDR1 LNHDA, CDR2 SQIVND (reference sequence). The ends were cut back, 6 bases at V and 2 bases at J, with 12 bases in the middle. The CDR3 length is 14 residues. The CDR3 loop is CASSQQGPTDTQYF. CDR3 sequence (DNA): TGTGCCAGTAGCCAACAGGGACCCACAGATACGCAGTATTTT.

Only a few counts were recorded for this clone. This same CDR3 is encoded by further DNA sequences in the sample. CDR3 region: CASSQGGNNEQFF. The CDR3, as DNA: TGTGCCAGCAGCCAAGGAGGGAACAATGAGCAGTTCTTC. The chain carries TRBV7-3 and TRBJ2-1, with D perhaps matching TRBD2 (6 bases). The V gene's germline CDR1 is SGHTA and CDR2 FQGTGA. V was cut by 5 bases and J by 5 bases, with 10 bases left in between. This CDR3 has 13 residues.

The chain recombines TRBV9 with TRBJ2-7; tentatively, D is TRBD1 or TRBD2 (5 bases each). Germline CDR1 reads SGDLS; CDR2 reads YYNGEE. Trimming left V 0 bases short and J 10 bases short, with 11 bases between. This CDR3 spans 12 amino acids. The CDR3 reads CASSVGAGSQYF. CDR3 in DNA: TGTGCCAGCAGCGTAGGGGCAGGGAGTCAGTACTTC.

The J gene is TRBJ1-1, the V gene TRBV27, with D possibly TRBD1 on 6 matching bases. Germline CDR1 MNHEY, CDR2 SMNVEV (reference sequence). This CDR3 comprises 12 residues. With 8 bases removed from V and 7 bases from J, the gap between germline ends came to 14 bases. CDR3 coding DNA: TGTGCCAGCTTTGGGCAGGGGTTTGAAGCTTTCTTT. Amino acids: CASFGQGFEAFF.

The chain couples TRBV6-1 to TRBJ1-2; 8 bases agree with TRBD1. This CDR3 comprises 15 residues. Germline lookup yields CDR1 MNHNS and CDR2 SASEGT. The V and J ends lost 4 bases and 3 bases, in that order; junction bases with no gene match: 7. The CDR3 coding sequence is TGTGCCAGCAGTGCACAACAGGGGGGCGACTATGGCTACACCTTC. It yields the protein CASSAQQGGDYGYTF.

In DNA form, the CDR3 reads TGTGCCAGCAGCCGGACTAGCGGGGCCTACGAGCAGTACTTC. Its protein product is CASSRTSGAYEQYF. The chain carries TRBV7-2 and TRBJ2-7; 12 bases line up with TRBD2. V was clipped by 5 bases and J by 2 bases; unmatched bases: 1. CDR1 is SGHTA, CDR2 FQGNSA, per germline. This CDR3 contains 14 residues. The complete variable domain, with remaining parts taken from reference TRBV7-2 and TRBJ2-7, reads GAGVSQSPSNKVTEKGKDVELRCDPISGHTALYWYRQSLGQGLEFLIYFQGNSAPDKSGLPSDRFSAERTGGSVSTLTIQRTQQEDSAVYLCASSRTSGAYEQYFGPGTRLTVT.

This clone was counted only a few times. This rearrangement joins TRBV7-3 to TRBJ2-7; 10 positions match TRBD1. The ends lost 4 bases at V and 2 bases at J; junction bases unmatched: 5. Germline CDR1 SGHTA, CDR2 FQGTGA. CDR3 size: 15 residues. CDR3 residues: CASSYGDRGTYEQYF. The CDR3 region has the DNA TGTGCCAGCAGCTACGGGGACAGGGGAACCTACGAGCAGTACTTC.

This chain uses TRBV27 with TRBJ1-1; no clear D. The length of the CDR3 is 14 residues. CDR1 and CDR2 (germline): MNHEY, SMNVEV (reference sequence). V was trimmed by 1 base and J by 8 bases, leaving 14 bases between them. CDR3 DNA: TGTGCCAGCAGTTTATTAACACCTGGTAGGGAAGCTTTCTTT. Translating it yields CASSLLTPGREAFF.

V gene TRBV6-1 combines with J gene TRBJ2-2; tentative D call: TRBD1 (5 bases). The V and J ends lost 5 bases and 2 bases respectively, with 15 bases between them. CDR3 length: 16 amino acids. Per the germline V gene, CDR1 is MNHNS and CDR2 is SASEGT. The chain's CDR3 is CASSQGADGNTGELFF. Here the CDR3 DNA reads TGTGCCAGCAGTCAAGGGGCAGATGGAAACACCGGGGAGCTGTTTTTT.

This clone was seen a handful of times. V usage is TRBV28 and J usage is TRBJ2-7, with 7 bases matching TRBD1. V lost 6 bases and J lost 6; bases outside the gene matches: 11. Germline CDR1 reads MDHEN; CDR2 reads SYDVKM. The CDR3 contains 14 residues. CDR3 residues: CASRSNTGASEQYF. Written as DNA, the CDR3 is TGTGCCAGCAGGTCTAATACAGGGGCTAGCGAGCAGTACTTC.

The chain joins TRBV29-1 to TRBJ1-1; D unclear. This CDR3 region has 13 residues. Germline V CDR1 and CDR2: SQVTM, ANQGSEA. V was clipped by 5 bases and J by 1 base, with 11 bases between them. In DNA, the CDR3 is TGCAGCGTTAGTGAACAGACGAACACTGAAGCTTTCTTT. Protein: CSVSEQTNTEAFF.

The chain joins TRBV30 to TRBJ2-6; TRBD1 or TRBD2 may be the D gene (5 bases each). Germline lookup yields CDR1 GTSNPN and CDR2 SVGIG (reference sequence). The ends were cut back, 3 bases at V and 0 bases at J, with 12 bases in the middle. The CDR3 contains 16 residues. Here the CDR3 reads CAWRAVGVSGANVLTF. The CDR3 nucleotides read TGTGCCTGGAGAGCGGTAGGGGTCTCTGGGGCCAACGTCCTGACTTTC.

CDR3 loop: CASRGSGGANEQYF. CDR3 DNA sequence: TGTGCCAGCAGAGGGAGCGGGGGGGCCAACGAGCAGTACTTC. V is TRBV7-9 and J is TRBJ2-7; 10 positions agree with TRBD2. This CDR3 has 14 amino acids. Germline CDR1 is SEHNR and CDR2 is FQNEAQ (reference sequence). V shed 6 bases and J 5 bases; nucleotides not matched to a gene: 7.

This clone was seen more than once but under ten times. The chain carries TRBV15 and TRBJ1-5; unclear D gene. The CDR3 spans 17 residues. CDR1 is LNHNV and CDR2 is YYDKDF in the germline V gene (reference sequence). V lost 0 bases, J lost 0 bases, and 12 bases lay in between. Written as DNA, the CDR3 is TGTGCCACCAGCAGAGAAGCGGCAGGCCATAGCAATCAGCCCCAGCATTTT. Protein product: CATSREAAGHSNQPQHF.

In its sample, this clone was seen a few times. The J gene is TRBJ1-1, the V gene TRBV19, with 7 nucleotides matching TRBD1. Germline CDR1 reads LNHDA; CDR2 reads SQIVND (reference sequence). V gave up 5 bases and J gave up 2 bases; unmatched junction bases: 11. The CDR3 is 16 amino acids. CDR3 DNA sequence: TGTGCCAGTAGTCTCTACCAAGGGACAGCTAACACTGAAGCTTTCTTT. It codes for CASSLYQGTANTEAFF. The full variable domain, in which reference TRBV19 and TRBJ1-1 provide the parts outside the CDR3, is DGGITQSPKYLFRKEGQNVTLSCEQNLNHDAMYWYRQDPGQGLRLIYYSQIVNDFQKGDIAEGYSVSREKKESFPLTVTSAQKNPTAFYLCASSLYQGTANTEAFFGQGTRLTVV.

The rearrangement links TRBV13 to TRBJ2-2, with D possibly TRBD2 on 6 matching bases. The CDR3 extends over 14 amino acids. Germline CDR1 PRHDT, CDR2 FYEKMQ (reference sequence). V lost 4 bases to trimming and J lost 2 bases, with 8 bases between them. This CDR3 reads CASSWRANTGELFF. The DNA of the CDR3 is TGTGCCAGCAGCTGGAGGGCTAACACCGGGGAGCTGTTTTTT. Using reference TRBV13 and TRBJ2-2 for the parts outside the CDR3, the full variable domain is AAGVIQSPRHLIKEKRETATLKCYPIPRHDTVYWYQQGPGQDPQFLISFYEKMQSDKGSIPDRFSAQQFSDYHSELNMSSLELGDSALYFCASSWRANTGELFFGEGSRLTVL.

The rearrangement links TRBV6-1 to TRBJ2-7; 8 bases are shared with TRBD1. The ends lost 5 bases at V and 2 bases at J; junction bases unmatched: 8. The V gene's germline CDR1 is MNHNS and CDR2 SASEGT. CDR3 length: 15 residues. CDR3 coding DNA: TGTGCCAGCAGTCTTACAGGGGGTATTACCTACGAGCAGTACTTC. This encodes CASSLTGGITYEQYF.

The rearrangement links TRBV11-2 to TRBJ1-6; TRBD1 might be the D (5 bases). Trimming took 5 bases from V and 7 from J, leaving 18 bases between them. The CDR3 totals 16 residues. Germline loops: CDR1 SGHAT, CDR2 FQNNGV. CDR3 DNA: TGTGCCAGCAGCCTAATGGGGCTGGGGTACAATTCACCCCTCCACTTT. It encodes CASSLMGLGYNSPLHF.

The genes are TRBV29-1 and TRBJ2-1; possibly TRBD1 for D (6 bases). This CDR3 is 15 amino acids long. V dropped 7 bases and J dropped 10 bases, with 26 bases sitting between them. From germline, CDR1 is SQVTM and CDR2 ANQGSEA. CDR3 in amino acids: CSARIRYRAGEEQFF. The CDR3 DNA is TGCAGCGCCAGAATTCGGTACAGGGCGGGCGAGGAGCAGTTCTTC.

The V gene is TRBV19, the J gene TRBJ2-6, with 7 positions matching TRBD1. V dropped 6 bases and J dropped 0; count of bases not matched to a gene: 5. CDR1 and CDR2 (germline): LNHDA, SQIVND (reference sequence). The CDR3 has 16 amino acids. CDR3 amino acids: CASRGQSLSGANVLTF. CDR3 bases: TGTGCCAGTAGGGGACAGAGCCTCTCTGGGGCCAACGTCCTGACTTTC.

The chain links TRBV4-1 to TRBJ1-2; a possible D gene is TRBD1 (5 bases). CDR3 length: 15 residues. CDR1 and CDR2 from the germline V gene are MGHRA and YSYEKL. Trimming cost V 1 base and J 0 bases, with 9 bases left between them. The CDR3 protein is CASSQGQGSNYGYTF. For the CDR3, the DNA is TGCGCCAGCAGCCAAGGCCAGGGATCTAACTATGGCTACACCTTC.

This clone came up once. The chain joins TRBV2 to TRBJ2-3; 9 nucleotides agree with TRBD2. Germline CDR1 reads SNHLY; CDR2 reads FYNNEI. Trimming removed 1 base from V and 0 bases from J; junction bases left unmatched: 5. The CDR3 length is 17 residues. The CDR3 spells CASSEVASGVSTDTQYF. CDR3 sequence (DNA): TGTGCCAGCAGTGAAGTAGCTAGCGGGGTTAGCACAGATACGCAGTATTTT.

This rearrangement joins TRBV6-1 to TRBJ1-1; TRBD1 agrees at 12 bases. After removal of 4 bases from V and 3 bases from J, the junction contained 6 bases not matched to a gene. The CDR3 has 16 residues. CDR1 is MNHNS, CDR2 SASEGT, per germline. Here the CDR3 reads CASSGGQGARYTEAFF. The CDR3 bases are TGTGCCAGCAGTGGGGGACAGGGGGCCAGGTACACTGAAGCTTTCTTT.

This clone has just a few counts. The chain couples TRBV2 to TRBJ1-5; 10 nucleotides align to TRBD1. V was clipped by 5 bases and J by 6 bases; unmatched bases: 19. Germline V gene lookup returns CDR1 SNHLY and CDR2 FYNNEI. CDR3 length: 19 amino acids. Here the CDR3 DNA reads TGTGCCAGCAGTCGATCCGGGACAGGGGAATCGCTTGGCGGTCAGCCCCAGCATTTT. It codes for CASSRSGTGESLGGQPQHF.

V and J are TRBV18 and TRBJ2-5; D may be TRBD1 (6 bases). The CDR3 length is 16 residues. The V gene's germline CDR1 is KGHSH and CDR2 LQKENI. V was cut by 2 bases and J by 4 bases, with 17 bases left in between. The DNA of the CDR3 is TGTGCCAGCTCACCAGTTGTCGACAGAGGGGGAGAGACCCAGTACTTC. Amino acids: CASSPVVDRGGETQYF.

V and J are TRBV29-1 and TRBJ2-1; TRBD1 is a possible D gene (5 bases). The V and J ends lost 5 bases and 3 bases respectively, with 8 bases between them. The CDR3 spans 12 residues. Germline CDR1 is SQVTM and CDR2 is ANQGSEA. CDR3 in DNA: TGCAGCGTTCTAGGACACTACAATGAGCAGTTCTTC. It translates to CSVLGHYNEQFF.

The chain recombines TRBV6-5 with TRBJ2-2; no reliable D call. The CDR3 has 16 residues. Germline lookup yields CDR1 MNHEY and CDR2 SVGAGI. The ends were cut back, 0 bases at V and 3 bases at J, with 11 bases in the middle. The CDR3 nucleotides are TGTGCCAGCAGTTACTCGATGACGCTGGACACCGGGGAGCTGTTTTTT. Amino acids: CASSYSMTLDTGELFF.

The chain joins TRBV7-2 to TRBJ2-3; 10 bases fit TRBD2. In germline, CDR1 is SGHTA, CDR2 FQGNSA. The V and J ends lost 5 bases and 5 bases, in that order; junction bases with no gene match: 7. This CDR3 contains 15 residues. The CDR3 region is CASSVSGGYGDTQYF. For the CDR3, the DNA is TGTGCCAGCAGCGTTAGCGGGGGGTATGGAGATACGCAGTATTTT.